Below are 5 T cell receptor beta chains sequenced from a single sample in a study of CD8 T cells in Susac syndrome. RNA, at roughly 0.5 to 1 ug, was reverse transcribed with random hexamers. TCRdb reprocessed the immunoSEQ multiplex PCR reads with MiXCR, giving one entry per CDR3 protein. The sample comprises roughly 150,000 distinct CDR3 sequences, about 94% of which are singletons, and 0.2% to 0.25% rests with the top ten. The sequencing input was CD8+ T cells from PBMCs. These receptors all stem from a human donor with multiple sclerosis.

CDR3 region: CSARAGPAGNEQFF. CDR3 sequence (DNA): TGCAGTGCTAGGGCGGGGCCTGCGGGCAATGAGCAGTTCTTC. The chain uses TRBV20-1 and TRBJ2-1; D is perhaps TRBD2 (6 bases). The length of the CDR3 is 14 residues. Per germline, CDR1 DFQATT and CDR2 SNEGSKA (reference sequence). Trimming left V 3 bases short and J 6 bases short, with 15 bases between.

J is TRBJ2-7 and V is TRBV27, with unresolved D. V lost 3 bases to trimming and J lost 2 bases, with 11 bases between them. Germline CDR1 and CDR2: MNHEY and SMNVEV (reference sequence). The CDR3 spans 14 residues. The CDR3 spells CASSLRKSPYEQYF. In DNA, the CDR3 is TGTGCCAGCAGTTTGCGGAAGAGCCCCTACGAGCAGTACTTC.

The J gene is TRBJ2-7, the V gene TRBV7-9; D possibly uses TRBD1 or TRBD2 (5 bases each). The length of the CDR3 is 14 residues. Germline V CDR1 and CDR2: SEHNR, FQNEAQ (reference sequence). The V end lost 1 base, the J end lost 7 bases, and 14 bases lay between the germline ends. This chain's CDR3 is CASSLVGGQGEQYF. CDR3 nucleotide sequence: TGTGCCAGCAGCTTAGTTGGCGGGCAGGGAGAGCAGTACTTC.

The V call is TRBV6-2 or TRBV6-3, the J call TRBJ1-5, with a possible D match to TRBD1 (6 bases). The CDR3 is 14 amino acids. Trimming took 9 bases from V and 5 from J, leaving 17 bases between them. The germline CDR1 and CDR2 sequences are MNHEY and SVGEGT. CDR3 nucleotide sequence: TGTGCCAGTGACACCGGGACAACCTATCAGCCCCAGCATTTT. Its protein is CASDTGTTYQPQHF.

Points on this clonotype: At one boundary the junction diverges from the germline segment, which might be a read error. The chain has TRBV7-9 and TRBJ2-4, with unresolved D. The CDR3 totals 11 residues. Germline V gene data show CDR1 as SEHNR and CDR2 as FQNEAQ (reference sequence). The CDR3 region has the DNA TGTGCCAGCAGCTTAGTTGGCAGATGGTCCTTC. Translation: CASSLVGRWSF.